This TCR beta chain is drawn from a study of PD-1 blockade in classical Hodgkin lymphoma. TCRdb's copy holds only in-frame clones and misses some; the assay was immunoSEQ multiplex PCR. Here the sample spans approximately 61,000 clones, 70% to 90% being singletons. Time point in this sample: cycle 4 day 1 (C4D1), after about 6 weeks of nivolumab. Patients all relapsed after autologous stem cell transplantation, and there was variation in brentuximab vedotin exposure. CDR1 and CDR2 from the germline V gene are SGHRS and YFSETQ. The CDR3 extends over 15 amino acids. Trimming left V 0 bases short and J 5 bases short, with 14 bases between.

This clonotype was obtained from a human donor with classical Hodgkin lymphoma. This specimen consisted of peripheral blood mononuclear cells (PBMCs), obtained before the fourth cycle of nivolumab. The genes are TRBV5-1 and TRBJ1-2; TRBD1 is a possible D gene (5 bases). The CDR3: CASSLALGGTYGYTF. The CDR3 nucleotides read TGCGCCAGCAGCTTGGCCTTAGGAGGGACTTATGGCTACACCTTC. Supplemented by reference TRBV5-1 and TRBJ1-2, the full variable domain reads KAGVTQTPRYLIKTRGQQVTLSCSPISGHRSVSWYQQTPGQGLQFLFEYFSETQRNKGNFPGRFSGRQFSNSRSEMNVSTLELGDSALYLCASSLALGGTYGYTFGSGTRLTVV.